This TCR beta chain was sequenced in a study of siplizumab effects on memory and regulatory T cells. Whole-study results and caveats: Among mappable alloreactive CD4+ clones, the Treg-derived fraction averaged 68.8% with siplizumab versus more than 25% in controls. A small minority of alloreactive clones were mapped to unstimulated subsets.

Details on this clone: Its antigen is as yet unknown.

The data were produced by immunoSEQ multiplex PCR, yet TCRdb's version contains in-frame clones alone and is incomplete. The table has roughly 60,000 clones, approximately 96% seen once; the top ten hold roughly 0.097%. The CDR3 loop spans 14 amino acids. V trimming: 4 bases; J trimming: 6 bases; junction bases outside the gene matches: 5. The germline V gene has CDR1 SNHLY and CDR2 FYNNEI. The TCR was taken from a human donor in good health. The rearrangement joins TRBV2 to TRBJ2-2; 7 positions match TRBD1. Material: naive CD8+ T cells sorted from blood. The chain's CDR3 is CASSVDRAAGELFF. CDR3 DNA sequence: TGTGCCAGCAGTGTAGACAGGGCGGCCGGGGAGCTGTTTTTT.